What follows describes a single T cell receptor beta chain. Antigen: not known. This record comes from a study of graft-versus-host responses after intestinal transplantation. The data were produced by immunoSEQ multiplex PCR, yet TCRdb's version contains in-frame clones alone and is incomplete. The repertoire includes over 100,000 clones, over 85% of them detected once, and about 0.2% sits in the top ten. Study-wide findings and caveats: Subjects displaying graft-donor T cell macrochimerism possessed elevated graft-versus-host to host-versus-graft clonal ratios inside allografts. Some GvH clones were seen earlier in gut or blood, suggesting intestinal origin.

Deletions cut 2 bases from V and 2 bases from J, with 13 bases between. Germline-derived CDR1 and CDR2 are SGHRS and YFSETQ. The CDR3 runs 15 residues. The rearrangement links TRBV5-1 to TRBJ1-2; possible D gene TRBD1, 5 bases. This TCR was recovered from a human donor who was the organ donor for an intestinal transplant. The sample here was unstimulated CD4+ T cells sorted from spleen or lymph node cells, taken before transplant. Here the CDR3 reads CASSLEVGVNYGYTF. Here the CDR3 DNA reads TGCGCCAGCAGCTTAGAAGTAGGGGTCAACTATGGCTACACCTTC.